This T cell receptor (beta chain) was recovered during a study of blood T cell repertoires in COVID-19. Study-level information: In Cohort 3, a recovered donor had either two negative PCRs, clearance, or symptom resolution. PBMCs, B-cell-depleted T cells, or T cells provided the cDNA or gDNA that made up the material.

CDR1 and CDR2 (germline): SGDLS, YYNGEE. The CDR3 length is 15 residues. V shed 0 bases, J shed 2 bases, and the junction held 3 bases outside the gene matches. TCRdb's copy holds only in-frame clones and misses some; the assay was immunoSEQ multiplex PCR. The table records over 110,000 clones, about 80% of them present only once. The sequencing sample was made of PBMCs or T cells enriched from blood (not recorded which). The TCR comes from a man between 50 and 59 years old in a cohort exposed to, infected with or recovered from COVID-19 (not recorded which). The rearrangement uses TRBV9 and TRBJ2-3; 7 nucleotides agree with TRBD2. The chain's CDR3 is CASSVERGLTDTQYF. The CDR3, as DNA: TGTGCCAGCAGCGTAGAGCGGGGCCTCACAGATACGCAGTATTTT.